The 26 T cell receptor beta chains below come from one sample, sequenced in a study of identical twins. TCRdb passed the 5' RACE reads through MiXCR, listing each CDR3 protein once. The sample gives hundreds of thousands of distinct CDR3 sequences, around 10% of which show up once; 5.1% is in the top ten. Sequenced input: memory (CD45RO+) T cells sorted from blood. The source is a young woman in good health.

This clonotype came up many times. The V call is TRBV29-1, the J call TRBJ1-2; D is uncertain. The CDR3 is made up of 11 amino acids. Germline CDR1 is SQVTM and CDR2 is ANQGSEA. V was trimmed by 4 bases and J by 4 bases, leaving 7 bases between them. The DNA for the CDR3 is TGCAGCGTTGGAGTACTCTATGGCTACACCTTC. Its translation is CSVGVLYGYTF.

This clonotype was seen at least ten times. CDR3 nucleotides: TGTGCCAGCTCGGGACTAAACAACATTCAGTACTTC. Translation gives CASSGLNNIQYF. The V gene is TRBV6-5, the J gene TRBJ2-4; 7 positions match TRBD2. Unmatched junction bases numbered 5, after V lost 8 bases and J lost 7 bases. The CDR3 spans 12 residues. Germline values: CDR1 MNHEY, CDR2 SVGAGI.

The chain joins TRBV5-1 to TRBJ2-1; D unclear. The V end was cut by 4 bases, the J end by 12 bases, with 17 bases between. This CDR3 is 13 amino acids long. Germline V gives CDR1 SGHRS, CDR2 YFSETQ. CDR3 amino acids: CASSDDWSRGQFF. CDR3 in DNA: TGCGCCAGCAGCGACGACTGGTCCCGCGGGCAGTTCTTC. The complete variable domain, with remaining parts taken from reference TRBV5-1 and TRBJ2-1, reads KAGVTQTPRYLIKTRGQQVTLSCSPISGHRSVSWYQQTPGQGLQFLFEYFSETQRNKGNFPGRFSGRQFSNSRSEMNVSTLELGDSALYLCASSDDWSRGQFFGPGTRLTVL.

This clonotype was seen repeatedly, ten times or more. The gene calls are TRBV3-1 and TRBJ1-2; D call uncertain. Trimming stripped 4 bases from V and 4 bases from J, with 13 bases between. This CDR3 comprises 14 residues. Germline CDR1 and CDR2: LGHDT and YNNKEL (reference sequence). The CDR3, as DNA: TGTGCCAGCAGCCCTAACGGTCGGGTCTATGGCTACACCTTC. Translating gives CASSPNGRVYGYTF. The full variable domain, in which reference TRBV3-1 and TRBJ1-2 provide the parts outside the CDR3, is DTAVSQTPKYLVTQMGNDKSIKCEQNLGHDTMYWYKQDSKKFLKIMFSYNNKELIINETVPNRFSPKSPDKAHLNLHINSLELGDSAVYFCASSPNGRVYGYTFGSGTRLTVV.

This clonotype was seen at least ten times. This chain connects TRBV6-5 to TRBJ1-2, with no clear D. V was trimmed by 2 bases and J by 4 bases, leaving 8 bases between them. This CDR3 contains 13 residues. The germline V gene has CDR1 MNHEY and CDR2 SVGAGI. This chain's CDR3 is CASSYGGTYGYTF. CDR3 in DNA: TGTGCCAGCAGTTACGGCGGCACCTATGGCTACACCTTC.

The DNA of the CDR3 is TGTGCCAGCAGCTCACAGGAAGGTACGCAGTATTTT. Protein product: CASSSQEGTQYF. V gene TRBV12-3 or TRBV12-4 combines with J gene TRBJ2-3; D might be TRBD1 (5 bases). This CDR3 spans 12 amino acids. The germline V and J ends were trimmed by 6 bases and 8 bases, with 12 bases remaining between them.

The sample holds many counts of this clonotype. For the CDR3, the DNA is TGTGCCTGGGCGACAGCGAACTACAGATATGGCTACACCTTC. Protein product: CAWATANYRYGYTF. The V and J genes are TRBV30 and TRBJ1-2, with TRBD1 as a possible D gene (5 bases). Trimming shortened V by 5 bases and J by 5 bases, and 18 bases separated the two germline ends. This CDR3 region has 14 residues. The germline gives CDR1 GTSNPN, CDR2 SVGIG (reference sequence).

This clonotype was recorded at least ten times. The chain joins TRBV12-3 or TRBV12-4 to TRBJ2-5; no reliable D call. The CDR3 loop spans 15 amino acids. V lost 8 bases, J lost 1 base, and 17 bases lay in between. The CDR3 reads CASGSWSHVQETQYF. CDR3 in DNA: TGTGCCAGCGGATCTTGGTCACACGTCCAAGAGACCCAGTACTTC.

This clonotype came up many times. The chain employs TRBV9 and TRBJ2-2; 7 bases match TRBD1. Germline V gives CDR1 SGDLS, CDR2 YYNGEE. J was trimmed by 9 bases and V by 2 bases; bases with no gene match: 4. The CDR3 is made up of 13 amino acids. CDR3 in DNA: TGTGCCAGCAGCGTTACAGGGGTTCGGGAGCTGTTTTTT. As protein: CASSVTGVRELFF.

The chain has TRBV9 and TRBJ2-3; a possible D gene is TRBD1 (5 bases). Germline values: CDR1 SGDLS, CDR2 YYNGEE. V lost 2 bases, J lost 2 bases, and 9 bases lay in between. The CDR3 covers 14 residues. The CDR3 DNA sequence: TGTGCCAGCAGCGTTACAGGTTTCACAGATACGCAGTATTTT. Protein product: CASSVTGFTDTQYF.

This clonotype was seen more than once but under ten times. The V call is TRBV24-1, the J call TRBJ2-3; no definite D call. CDR3 length: 11 amino acids. The V end was cut by 12 bases, the J end by 7 bases, with 13 bases between. The germline CDR1 and CDR2 sequences are KGHDR and SFDVKD. The CDR3 coding sequence is TGTGCCGCCCTACCTTTGAATACGCAGTATTTT. This translates into CAALPLNTQYF.

The chain is built from TRBV11-3 and TRBJ2-1; D is unresolved. The germline gives CDR1 SGHNT, CDR2 YENEEA. Trimming removed 0 bases from V and 6 bases from J, with 12 bases in between. The CDR3 sequence is 15 residues long. The CDR3 protein is CASSLEEFLSNEQFF. In DNA form, the CDR3 reads TGTGCCAGCAGCTTAGAGGAATTTTTGAGCAATGAGCAGTTCTTC.

This clonotype was seen at least ten times. The chain is built from TRBV6-2 or TRBV6-3 and TRBJ2-2; TRBD2 aligns across 12 bases. V lost 6 bases to trimming and J lost 4 bases; unmatched junction nucleotides: 21. This CDR3 contains 21 residues. Germline assignment: CDR1 MNHEY and CDR2 SVGEGT. CDR3 in amino acids: CASRTFGIGLAGGRGTGELFF. The CDR3 DNA is TGTGCCAGCAGAACATTCGGAATAGGTCTAGCGGGAGGGCGCGGCACCGGGGAGCTGTTTTTT.

The sample holds a few counts of this clonotype. The chain is built from TRBV12-3 or TRBV12-4 and TRBJ1-3; D gene unclear. Trimming stripped 3 bases from V and 2 bases from J, with 11 bases between. The CDR3 has 15 amino acids. The CDR3 is CASSFASRTGNTIYF. The CDR3 bases are TGTGCCAGCAGTTTCGCCAGTAGGACTGGAAACACCATATATTTT.

This clonotype was counted many times. The chain joins TRBV11-2 to TRBJ2-5, with a possible D match to TRBD2 (6 bases). V was pared by 2 bases and J by 1 base, with 11 bases between. The CDR3 spans 15 residues. Germline CDR1 reads SGHAT; CDR2 reads FQNNGV. CDR3 DNA sequence: TGTGCCAGCAGCTTATCGGGTAGCGGCCAAGAGACCCAGTACTTC. It encodes CASSLSGSGQETQYF.

This clonotype was observed a few times. This chain uses TRBV20-1 with TRBJ2-3; no definite D call. V lost 5 bases to trimming and J lost 4 bases, with 10 bases between them. This CDR3 region has 12 residues. Germline loops: CDR1 DFQATT, CDR2 SNEGSKA (reference sequence). The DNA of the CDR3 is TGCAGTGCTCCCCCCCGGGCAGATACGCAGTATTTT. This encodes CSAPPRADTQYF.

The J gene is TRBJ2-2, the V gene TRBV12-3 or TRBV12-4; D unresolved. This CDR3 comprises 13 residues. The germline V and J ends were trimmed by 1 base and 7 bases, with 7 bases remaining between them. The CDR3 DNA follows: TGTGCCAGCAGTTTAGTTTCCGGCGGGGAGCTGTTTTTT. It is translated as CASSLVSGGELFF.

The chain joins TRBV7-2 to TRBJ2-5; D call uncertain. Trimming took off 0 bases at V and 5 bases at J, with 10 bases between the two ends. This CDR3 spans 14 amino acids. The V gene's germline CDR1 is SGHTA and CDR2 FQGNSA. DNA for the CDR3: TGTGCCAGCAGCTTAGCGGCCTTGAGGGAGACCCAGTACTTC. Its translation: CASSLAALRETQYF.

The chain has TRBV9 and TRBJ2-1; D gene unclear. The germline V gene has CDR1 SGDLS and CDR2 YYNGEE. The CDR3 sequence is 15 residues long. Trimming stripped 4 bases from V and 3 bases from J, with 14 bases between. CDR3 in amino acids: CASSPRNTRYNEQFF. The CDR3 DNA is TGTGCCAGCAGCCCCCGGAACACCCGCTACAATGAGCAGTTCTTC. The full variable domain, with the rest looked up from reference TRBV9 and TRBJ2-1, is DSGVTQTPKHLITATGQRVTLRCSPRSGDLSVYWYQQSLDQGLQFLIQYYNGEERAKGNILERFSAQQFPDLHSELNLSSLELGDSALYFCASSPRNTRYNEQFFGPGTRLTVL.

The sample holds a few counts of this clonotype. The rearrangement joins TRBV29-1 to TRBJ2-5; the D is unclear. The CDR3 has 10 amino acids. The germline gives CDR1 SQVTM, CDR2 ANQGSEA. The ends were cut back, 4 bases at V and 5 bases at J, with 5 bases in the middle. The CDR3 sequence is CSVVGETQYF. In DNA form, the CDR3 reads TGCAGCGTTGTGGGGGAGACCCAGTACTTC.

The sample holds many counts of this clonotype. The CDR3 sequence: CASSSPGLPDTQYF. For the CDR3, the DNA is TGTGCCAGCAGCTCCCCGGGACTTCCAGATACGCAGTATTTT. This rearrangement joins TRBV7-8 to TRBJ2-3; tentative D call: TRBD2 (6 bases). The CDR3 contains 14 residues. V was pared by 4 bases and J by 4 bases, with 12 bases between. Germline lookup yields CDR1 SGHVS and CDR2 FQNEAQ.

This clonotype was counted only a few times. V is TRBV12-3 or TRBV12-4 and J is TRBJ1-1; 8 bases are a match to TRBD1. This CDR3 has 12 amino acids. The trim removed 4 bases at V and 11 bases at J, leaving 6 bases unmatched. CDR3 DNA: TGTGCCAGCAGTTCTCTGACAGGGGAGGCTTTCTTT. Residues: CASSSLTGEAFF.

This clonotype came up many times. The J gene is TRBJ2-7, the V gene TRBV24-1; 9 bases align to TRBD2. V dropped 0 bases and J dropped 2; count of bases not matched to a gene: 1. The V gene's germline CDR1 is KGHDR and CDR2 SFDVKD. The CDR3 runs 15 residues. CDR3 DNA: TGTGCCACCAGTGATTTGGGGACTAGCACCTACGAGCAGTACTTC. Encoded protein: CATSDLGTSTYEQYF.

This clonotype came up a few times. This rearrangement joins TRBV6-2 or TRBV6-3 to TRBJ2-4; D remains unclear. Germline V gene sequence: CDR1 MNHEY, CDR2 SVGEGT. The CDR3 is 13 residues long. The germline V and J ends were trimmed by 1 base and 7 bases, with 8 bases remaining between them. In DNA form, the CDR3 reads TGTGCCAGCAGTTACTTGTCCACTAACATTCAGTACTTC. Protein product: CASSYLSTNIQYF.

V is TRBV2 and J is TRBJ2-7; D gene ambiguous. The CDR3 runs to 13 residues. The V gene's germline CDR1 is SNHLY and CDR2 FYNNEI. V was shortened by 4 bases and J by 0 bases, with 7 bases between the two germline ends. In nucleotides, the CDR3 is TGTGCCAGCAGTGCAAGGTTCTCCTACGAGCAGTACTTC. This sequence encodes CASSARFSYEQYF.

This clonotype was found many times. The chain has TRBV29-1 and TRBJ1-1, with a possible D match to TRBD1 (6 bases). The germline CDR1 and CDR2 sequences are SQVTM and ANQGSEA. The ends were cut back, 6 bases at V and 0 bases at J, with 8 bases in the middle. The CDR3 extends over 12 amino acids. The CDR3 region has the DNA TGCAGCGTCGGGACAATGAACACTGAAGCTTTCTTT. It specifies CSVGTMNTEAFF.